This T cell receptor beta chain was retrieved from a study of shared clonotypes between healthy human individuals. General observations from the study: Read depth was anticipated to influence clonotype sharing among donors. Richness estimates generally favored naive over memory subsets.

V lost 3 bases, J lost 4 bases, and 16 bases lay in between. Germline-derived CDR1 and CDR2 are WNHNN and SYGVQD (reference sequence). The CDR3 is 16 amino acids. The naive CD8 subset, CD45RO-negative cells positively selected for CCR7, excluded terminally differentiated effector memory CD45RA+ cells. There were only Caucasian adults among the donors, and all lived in Nashville, Tennessee. Assay execution took place at the deep level. This table comes from immunoSEQ multiplex PCR, and its TCRdb copy is limited to in-frame clones, with some not included. The data contain about 1.9 million clones, 90% to 95% of them singletons. A remark on this clone: The antigen remains unidentified.

This TCR was sampled from a man younger than 30 in good health. Some clones in this sample may be carry-over from other donors' samples. The V gene is TRBV10-1, the J gene TRBJ2-1, with D unresolved. Sequenced input: naive CD8+ T cells from PBMCs. CDR3 sequence reads: CASSDRGRPPYNEQFF. In nucleotides, the CDR3 is TGCGCCAGCAGTGACCGCGGCCGACCCCCATACAATGAGCAGTTCTTC.